These T cell receptor beta chains were read from a single sample in a study of T cells in Graves' hyperthyroidism and ophthalmopathy. TCRdb re-called the multiplex PCR reads with MiXCR, one entry per CDR3 protein. The data contain hundreds of thousands of distinct CDR3 sequences, about 38% of them singletons. The sample was blood. The receptors come from a man between 18 and 29 years old with Graves' hyperthyroidism. The CDR3 runs from the conserved cysteine through the conserved F or W. The D gene is left open where the match is weak. Where a row states a size, it is once, few, many or the class of an expanded clone; other rows omit it.

d_call	v_call	j_call	clone_size	cdr3_aa	cdr3_nt
NA	TRBV2	TRBJ2-5	NA	CASSVRPSQETQYF	TGTGCCAGCAGCGTTCGTCCTAGCCAAGAGACCCAGTACTTC
NA	TRBV7-6	TRBJ1-2	NA	CASSPGGVHNYGYTF	TGTGCCAGCAGCCCCGGGGGGGTACATAACTATGGCTACACCTTC
TRBD1	TRBV6-5	TRBJ1-6	few	CASSKGTGWDNSPLHF	TGTGCCAGCAGTAAGGGGACAGGGTGGGATAATTCACCCCTCCACTTT
NA	TRBV5-6	TRBJ1-2	many	CASSWRGRQGNGYTF	TGTGCCAGCAGCTGGCGAGGACGGCAGGGAAATGGCTACACCTTC
NA	TRBV12-3/TRBV12-4	TRBJ2-7	many	CASTAGEQYF	TGTGCCAGCACGGCGGGGGAGCAGTACTTC
NA	TRBV6-1	TRBJ1-1	NA	CASCREKGSMNTEAFF	TGTGCCAGCTGCAGGGAAAAAGGCTCGATGAACACTGAAGCTTTCTTT
TRBD2	TRBV29-1	TRBJ2-5	NA	CSVMTSGGPGGTQYF	TGCAGCGTTATGACTAGCGGGGGGCCGGGGGGGACCCAGTACTTC
NA	TRBV9	TRBJ2-7	once	CASSVGGRDPYEQYF	TGTGCCAGCAGCGTTGGGGGTAGGGACCCCTACGAGCAGTACTTC
NA	TRBV12-3/TRBV12-4	TRBJ1-2	few	CASSEWTAGGYTF	TGTGCCAGCAGTGAATGGACCGCCGGTGGCTACACCTTC
TRBD2	TRBV19	TRBJ2-2	few	CASSIGLAGGTGELFF	TGTGCCAGTAGTATAGGACTAGCGGGAGGCACCGGGGAGCTGTTTTTT